Listed below are T cell receptor beta chains from one sample, sequenced in a study of blood T cell repertoires in COVID-19. TCRdb's copy holds only in-frame clones and misses some; the assay was immunoSEQ multiplex PCR. The sample yields under 250,000 clones, over 80% seen once. The sequenced sample consisted of peripheral blood. The origin of the receptors is a man aged 30 to 39 who had recovered from COVID-19. CDR3s include the opening cysteine and the closing phenylalanine or tryptophan. Each record gives: V gene, J gene, D gene, clone size, CDR3 DNA, CDR3 protein. The D gene is left open where the match is weak. Some rows have no size entry. The others give once, few or many, or a class for an expanded clone.

TRBV5-4,TRBJ2-7,-,few,TGTGCCAGCAGCTTGGGACACCCCGCGGGCGAGCAGTACTTC,CASSLGHPAGEQYF
TRBV6-1,TRBJ1-2,TRBD1,-,TGTGCCAGCAGGTATGGAGACAGGGACGGCTACACCTTC,CASRYGDRDGYTF
TRBV10-2,TRBJ2-3,TRBD2,-,TGCGCCAGCGGACTAGCGGGGAAGGATACGCAGTATTTT,CASGLAGKDTQYF
TRBV2,TRBJ2-3,-,-,TGTGCCAGCAGTGCGATCAGGAGCACAGATACGCAGTATTTT,CASSAIRSTDTQYF
TRBV5-1,TRBJ2-5,-,-,TGCGCCAGCAGCAGTCTGGGGGGGGGCACAGAGACCCAGTACTTC,CASSSLGGGTETQYF
TRBV2,TRBJ1-2,-,-,TGTGCCAGCACAATCCAGGCAGCTAACTATGGCTACACCTTC,CASTIQAANYGYTF
TRBV29-1,TRBJ1-2,TRBD1,-,TGCAGCGTTGTAGGGACAGACCTCTATGGCTACACCTTC,CSVVGTDLYGYTF
TRBV29-1,TRBJ1-5,-,-,TGCAGCGCACAGGCTAGCAATCAGCCCCAGCATTTT,CSAQASNQPQHF
TRBV5-8,TRBJ2-1,-,-,TGTGCCAGCAGCTTCGGACTAATGGGGTTCAATGAGCAGTTCTTC,CASSFGLMGFNEQFF
TRBV12-5,TRBJ2-5,TRBD2,-,TGTGCTAGTGGTCCGGGACTAGCGGGGGAGACCCAGTACTTC,CASGPGLAGETQYF
TRBV2,TRBJ1-1,-,-,TGTGCCAGCAGTGAAGAGAGGGCTTTCTTT,CASSEERAFF
TRBV6-2/TRBV6-3,TRBJ2-3,TRBD2,-,TGTGCCAGCAGTCTCCCAATAGCGGGGGGGCAAGATACGCAGTATTTT,CASSLPIAGGQDTQYF
TRBV18,TRBJ1-1,TRBD1,-,TGTGCCAGCTCACCCGGACAGGGGATGATCTTTGACACTGAAGCTTTCTTT,CASSPGQGMIFDTEAFF
TRBV29-1,TRBJ2-2,-,-,TGCAGCGTTCAAAGTAGAGCCGGGGAGCTGTTTTTT,CSVQSRAGELFF
TRBV15,TRBJ2-2,-,-,TGTGCCACCAGCAGAGAACTTAAATACACCGGGGAGCTGTTTTTT,CATSRELKYTGELFF
TRBV5-1,TRBJ2-3,TRBD2,once,TGCGCCAGCAGGCCAGCGGGGGCCAGCACAGATACGCAGTATTTT,CASRPAGASTDTQYF
TRBV7-3,TRBJ2-5,-,-,TGTGCCAGCAGCTTGGGCGGGTACCAAGAGACCCAGTACTTC,CASSLGGYQETQYF
TRBV6-5,TRBJ2-2,-,-,TGTGCCAGCAAAGGGGGTGCCGGGGAGCTGTTTTTT,CASKGGAGELFF
TRBV4-1,TRBJ2-3,-,-,TGCGCCAGCAGCCAAGGAGGCCTGGGTTTCGGGAATACGCAGTATTTT,CASSQGGLGFGNTQYF
TRBV29-1,TRBJ1-1,-,-,TGCAGCGTTGCCGGCCGAGGGGGTGGAACTGAAGCTTTCTTT,CSVAGRGGGTEAFF